These T cell receptor beta chains were read from a single sample in a study of T-cell memory formation after mild COVID-19. TCRdb fed the 5' RACE reads into MiXCR, producing one record per CDR3 protein. Altogether 220,000 or so distinct CDR3 sequences are present, 7.5% to 10% being singletons, with the ten largest covering roughly 4%. Sequences were obtained from PBMCs or a T cell subset sorted from them (not recorded which). The source is a man aged 18 to 30 who had mild COVID-19 (a few samples of this study predate the infection). Cell type and time point are not known. Each CDR3 is given with its conserved first and last residue. A D gene is named only where the DNA matches it firmly. Only part of the rows carry a size: once, few, many, or a class if the clone is expanded.

J | V | D | size | DNA | CDR3
TRBJ1-1 | TRBV28 | - | - | TGTGCCACCTCGTCTCAGGACACTGAAGCTTTCTTT | CATSSQDTEAFF
TRBJ1-6 | TRBV6-6 | - | - | TGTGCCAGCAGTTACTCACGGACAACCAGGGGTTCACCCCTCCACTTT | CASSYSRTTRGSPLHF
TRBJ2-5 | TRBV4-3 | TRBD2 | - | TGCGCCAGCAGCCAAGGGGTCGGCGGGGGGACCCAAGAGACCCAGTACTTC | CASSQGVGGGTQETQYF
TRBJ1-6 | TRBV6-5 | - | few | TGTGCCAGCATGGAAGACTCCTATAATTCACCCCTCCACTTT | CASMEDSYNSPLHF
TRBJ2-2 | TRBV27 | - | - | TGTGCCAGCACTTTCGGGGTCACCGGGGAGCTGTTTTTT | CASTFGVTGELFF
TRBJ2-3 | TRBV7-2 | TRBD2 | many | TGTGCCAGCCCCGGGACTAGCGGGGGGATAGGCACAGATACGCAGTATTTT | CASPGTSGGIGTDTQYF
TRBJ2-1 | TRBV11-3 | - | many | TGTGCCAGCAGCTTGAACAGGGAGGGTGAGCAGTTCTTC | CASSLNREGEQFF
TRBJ2-1 | TRBV9 | TRBD2 | few | TGTGCCAGCAGCCCGCCCATTTTCGGGGGGGCGGGAAATGAGCAGTTCTTC | CASSPPIFGGAGNEQFF
TRBJ2-5 | TRBV7-8 | - | - | TGTGCCAGCAGCTACAACGACGGGGGCAAAGAGACCCAGTACTTC | CASSYNDGGKETQYF
TRBJ1-3 | TRBV20-1 | - | few | TGCAGTGCTAGAGATCGACGGGCGGGCGGAAACACCATATATTTT | CSARDRRAGGNTIYF
TRBJ2-1 | TRBV24-1 | - | few | TGTGCCACCAGTGATTTGAGAGGGGGAGACGAGCAGTTCTTC | CATSDLRGGDEQFF
TRBJ2-2 | TRBV27 | TRBD2 | few | TGTGCCAGCAGGACGGGACTAGCCGGCGCCGGGGAGCTGTTTTTT | CASRTGLAGAGELFF
TRBJ2-7 | TRBV9 | - | - | TGTGCCAGCAGCGTAGGCCCTGAAGGGGTTCTTTACGAGCAGTACTTC | CASSVGPEGVLYEQYF
TRBJ1-1 | TRBV12-5 | - | few | TGTGCTAGTGGCGACTCAGGGGAATTCGGAGCTTTCTTT | CASGDSGEFGAFF
TRBJ2-3 | TRBV6-5 | TRBD2 | many | TGTGCCAGCAGTCGTAGCGGGGGGCAGACAGATACGCAGTATTTT | CASSRSGGQTDTQYF
TRBJ2-3 | TRBV27 | - | many | TGTGCCAGCAGTTTATGGGGGGGCAAAGAAGATACGCAGTATTTT | CASSLWGGKEDTQYF
TRBJ1-1 | TRBV6-5 | - | - | TGTGCCAGCAGTGCGAGGACGGCGAACACTGAAGCTTTCTTT | CASSARTANTEAFF
TRBJ2-3 | TRBV2 | TRBD1 | - | TGTGCCAGCAGTTCCCCCCGGGACAGGGGGTTCACAGATACGCAGTATTTT | CASSSPRDRGFTDTQYF
TRBJ2-1 | TRBV20-1 | TRBD2 | few | TGCAGTGCTGGCTCTAGCGGGGGGGCGAATGAGCAGTTCTTC | CSAGSSGGANEQFF
TRBJ1-2 | TRBV27 | - | - | TGTGCCAGCAGTTTTGAGGGTGGGGTCAACTATGGCTACACCTTC | CASSFEGGVNYGYTF
TRBJ2-2 | TRBV7-6 | - | many | TGTGCCAGCAGATCGGACAGGAACACCGGGGAGCTGTTTTTT | CASRSDRNTGELFF
TRBJ1-4 | TRBV12-3/TRBV12-4 | - | few | TGTGCCAGCAGTTTTAGTAGCGAAAAACTGTTTTTT | CASSFSSEKLFF
TRBJ1-2 | TRBV10-3 | - | - | TGTGCCATCAGTGAGCGAAGTAACTATGGCTACACCTTC | CAISERSNYGYTF
TRBJ2-3 | TRBV5-4 | TRBD2 | many | TGTGCCAGCAGCTCGTTCCTAGCGGGGGCCTCCGATACGCAGTATTTT | CASSSFLAGASDTQYF
TRBJ1-6 | TRBV4-3 | - | - | TGCGCCAGCAGCCAAGAGGGGAGCTCCTATAATTCACCCCTCCACTTT | CASSQEGSSYNSPLHF
TRBJ1-1 | TRBV5-1 | - | many | TGCGCCAGCAGCTTGGATACGTACACTGAAGCTTTCTTT | CASSLDTYTEAFF
TRBJ2-1 | TRBV3-1 | TRBD1 | - | TGTGCCAGCAGCCTCCGACAGGGCACCTACAATGAGCAGTTCTTC | CASSLRQGTYNEQFF
TRBJ1-2 | TRBV4-3 | TRBD1 | few | TGCGCCAGCAGCCCGGGACAGACTAACTATGGCTACACCTTC | CASSPGQTNYGYTF
TRBJ2-7 | TRBV30 | - | few | TGTGCCTGGAGTGTACCGGCAGTTCACGAGCAGTACTTC | CAWSVPAVHEQYF
TRBJ1-1 | TRBV7-9 | - | - | TGTGCCAGCAGCGGCAACAGGGACACTGAAGCTTTCTTT | CASSGNRDTEAFF
TRBJ2-1 | TRBV11-2 | TRBD2 | - | TGTGCCAGCAGCTCCCGCGGCTTAGCGGGGGCCCAGAGCTCCTACAATGAGCAGTTCTTC | CASSSRGLAGAQSSYNEQFF
TRBJ2-3 | TRBV5-6 | TRBD2 | many | TGTGCCAGCAGCTTGGGGTTAGCGGGGGCCCCAGATACGCAGTATTTT | CASSLGLAGAPDTQYF
TRBJ2-3 | TRBV5-1 | - | - | TGCGCCAGCAGGGATTTGGGAACAGATACGCAGTATTTT | CASRDLGTDTQYF